This is a list of T cell receptor beta chains from one sample in a study of shared clonotypes between healthy human individuals. The method was immunoSEQ multiplex PCR; TCRdb's version includes in-frame clones alone and lacks a portion of them. Of 110,000 or so clones listed, more than 65% were seen once; the top ten hold roughly 24%. Sequencing input: memory CD8+ T cells sorted from blood. These receptors originate from a woman aged 25 to 45 in good health. CDR3s include the opening cysteine and the closing phenylalanine or tryptophan. The D gene is left open where the match is weak. Size is stated for part of the rows, as once, few or many counts, or as a class when the clone is expanded.

V gene	D gene	J gene	clone size	CDR3 protein	CDR3 DNA
TRBV7-9	.	TRBJ1-2	.	CASSLPVRYTF	TGTGCCAGCAGCTTGCCAGTCCGCTACACCTTC
TRBV10-3	.	TRBJ2-7	.	CAISEMSSSYEQYF	TGTGCCATCAGTGAAATGAGTAGCTCCTACGAGCAGTACTTC
TRBV9	.	TRBJ1-1	.	CASSVAGETEAFF	TGTGCCAGCAGCGTAGCGGGAGAAACTGAAGCTTTCTTT
TRBV5-1	.	TRBJ1-1	once	CASSLWGFEAFF	TGCGCCAGCAGCTTGTGGGGATTTGAAGCTTTCTTT
TRBV2	.	TRBJ2-5	.	CASSWTQQETQYF	TGTGCCAGCAGCTGGACACAACAAGAGACCCAGTACTTC
TRBV4-1	.	TRBJ2-7	few	CASSQVEVVDLYEQYF	TGCGCCAGCAGCCAAGTGGAGGTTGTAGACCTCTACGAGCAGTACTTC
TRBV28	.	TRBJ1-5	.	CASSFWWGVLDQPQHF	TGTGCCAGCAGTTTTTGGTGGGGAGTACTGGATCAGCCCCAGCATTTT
TRBV7-9	.	TRBJ1-1	.	CASSGDWGYTEAFF	TGTGCCAGCAGCGGGGATTGGGGTTACACTGAAGCTTTCTTT
TRBV29-1	.	TRBJ2-1	.	CSVERGSGSSYNEQFF	TGCAGCGTTGAAAGGGGTAGTGGAAGCTCCTACAATGAGCAGTTCTTC
TRBV28	TRBD2	TRBJ2-6	once	CASSFGLAGSGANVLTF	TGTGCCAGCAGCTTCGGACTAGCGGGATCTGGGGCCAACGTCCTGACTTTC
TRBV28	.	TRBJ2-4	once	CASSLYPRDIQYF	TGTGCCAGCAGTTTATATCCCCGAGACATTCAGTACTTC
TRBV2	TRBD1	TRBJ1-2	.	CAKGQGNYGYTF	TGTGCCAAAGGACAGGGAAACTATGGCTACACCTTC
TRBV7-8	.	TRBJ2-7	many	CASSLVTGGYEQYF	TGTGCCAGCAGCTTAGTGACAGGAGGCTACGAGCAGTACTTC
TRBV12-1	.	TRBJ2-6	.	CASSSWPRTTSGANVLTF	TGTGCCAGCAGCTCCTGGCCGCGAACAACCTCTGGGGCCAACGTCCTGACTTTC
TRBV7-9	.	TRBJ2-7	.	CASSFSGVDYEQYF	TGTGCCAGCAGCTTTTCAGGGGTCGACTACGAGCAGTACTTC
TRBV30	TRBD1	TRBJ2-7	many	CAWSPPGQVYEQYF	TGTGCCTGGAGTCCACCAGGACAGGTCTACGAGCAGTACTTC
TRBV13	.	TRBJ2-7	.	CASSQRSYEQYF	TGTGCCAGCAGCCAACGGAGCTACGAGCAGTACTTC
TRBV19	TRBD2	TRBJ2-1	.	CASKVTSGIYNEQFF	TGTGCCAGTAAAGTGACTAGCGGAATCTACAATGAGCAGTTCTTC
TRBV5-6	TRBD2	TRBJ2-7	.	CASSNPYREGHEQYF	TGTGCCAGCAGCAACCCCTATCGGGAGGGCCACGAGCAGTACTTC
TRBV28	.	TRBJ2-7	once	CASSFSWAAFSYEQYF	TGTGCCAGCAGTTTCTCCTGGGCCGCATTCTCCTACGAGCAGTACTTC
TRBV9	TRBD2	TRBJ2-5	.	CASSAHPTGLAEETQYF	TGTGCCAGCAGCGCTCACCCGACCGGACTAGCGGAAGAGACCCAGTACTTC
TRBV27	.	TRBJ1-2	.	CASSSDGGVGSYGYTF	TGTGCCAGCAGTTCCGACGGGGGAGTAGGATCCTATGGCTACACCTTC
TRBV7-9	.	TRBJ1-1	.	CASSVQSDTEAFF	TGTGCCAGCAGCGTGCAGTCGGACACTGAAGCTTTCTTT
TRBV9	.	TRBJ2-3	.	CASSVGGASDTQYF	TGTGCCAGCAGCGTAGGTGGAGCGTCGGATACGCAGTATTTT
TRBV29-1	.	TRBJ2-3	.	CSVLRRDGTDTQYF	TGCAGCGTTCTCCGGCGGGATGGGACAGATACGCAGTATTTT
TRBV6-6	.	TRBJ2-3	few	CASTGRGTDTQYF	TGTGCCAGCACGGGCAGGGGCACAGATACGCAGTATTTT
TRBV7-9	TRBD2	TRBJ2-3	.	CASSTGTMVAGTDTQYF	TGTGCCAGCAGCACCGGGACTATGGTAGCGGGCACAGATACGCAGTATTTT
TRBV27	.	TRBJ1-2	.	CASSPGLGGYGYTF	TGTGCCAGCAGTCCCGGGTTAGGGGGCTATGGCTACACCTTC
TRBV7-2	.	TRBJ2-1	.	CASSSDKYNEQFF	TGTGCCAGCAGTTCAGACAAGTACAATGAGCAGTTCTTC
TRBV13	TRBD2	TRBJ2-7	.	CASSLKRGNTYEQYF	TGTGCCAGCAGCCTCAAGCGGGGCAACACCTACGAGCAGTACTTC
TRBV15	TRBD1	TRBJ2-7	.	CATSGNQGQGYEQYF	TGTGCCACCAGCGGCAACCAGGGACAGGGGTACGAGCAGTACTTC
TRBV27	.	TRBJ1-2	.	CASSSLGGGADGYTF	TGTGCCAGCAGTTCCCTAGGCGGGGGCGCCGATGGCTACACCTTC
TRBV14	.	TRBJ2-1	few	CASSQPGVAAYNEQFF	TGTGCCAGCAGCCAACCGGGGGTAGCGGCCTACAATGAGCAGTTCTTC
TRBV2	.	TRBJ2-3	once	CASSPLKDTQYF	TGTGCCAGCAGCCCCCTCAAGGATACGCAGTATTTT
TRBV29-1	.	TRBJ2-2	once	CSASWAGELFF	TGCAGCGCTTCATGGGCCGGGGAGCTGTTTTTT
TRBV28	TRBD1	TRBJ1-1	.	CASGGGQGLGAFF	TGTGCCAGCGGCGGGGGACAGGGGCTGGGAGCTTTCTTT
TRBV13	.	TRBJ2-7	few	CASSLEGQDYEQYF	TGTGCCAGCAGCTTAGAAGGTCAGGACTACGAGCAGTACTTC
TRBV7-2	TRBD2	TRBJ2-7	once	CASSYGIGLVYEQYF	TGTGCCAGCAGTTACGGGATCGGACTAGTCTACGAGCAGTACTTC
TRBV25-1	TRBD2	TRBJ2-1	.	CASSDSGTSAYNEQFF	TGTGCCAGCAGTGATTCCGGGACTAGCGCGTACAATGAGCAGTTCTTC
TRBV15	.	TRBJ2-7	few	CATSRPKGPGEWEQYF	TGTGCCACCAGCAGACCGAAAGGCCCCGGAGAGTGGGAGCAGTACTTC
TRBV18	.	TRBJ1-5	.	CASSPDSANQPQHF	TGTGCCAGCTCACCGGACAGCGCCAATCAGCCCCAGCATTTT
TRBV5-8	.	TRBJ2-3	.	CASSSGVHTDTQYF	TGTGCCAGCAGCTCGGGAGTCCACACAGATACGCAGTATTTT
TRBV29-1	.	TRBJ2-2	.	CSVTQGGAGELFF	TGCAGCGTTACCCAGGGGGGGGCCGGGGAGCTGTTTTTT
TRBV6-4	TRBD2	TRBJ2-5	.	CASSDSTSGDQETQYF	TGTGCCAGCAGTGACTCGACTAGCGGTGATCAAGAGACCCAGTACTTC
TRBV19	TRBD2	TRBJ2-7	.	CASSPARGLDYEQYF	TGTGCCAGTAGTCCCGCCCGGGGACTAGATTACGAGCAGTACTTC
TRBV10-3	.	TRBJ2-6	.	CAIQGTTAGANVLTF	TGTGCCATACAGGGTACAACGGCGGGGGCCAACGTCCTGACTTTC
TRBV6-5	.	TRBJ2-7	.	CASSRQTTYEQYF	TGTGCCAGCAGCCGACAGACAACCTACGAGCAGTACTTC
TRBV27	.	TRBJ1-1	.	CASRNGRGLGTEAFF	TGTGCCAGCAGAAACGGACGGGGTCTGGGAACTGAAGCTTTCTTT
TRBV11-2	.	TRBJ1-1	.	CASSLGSGATEAFF	TGTGCCAGCAGCTTAGGGTCAGGGGCGACTGAAGCTTTCTTT